Each of the 18 T cell receptor beta chains below was sequenced from the same sample in a study of response to subunit inactivated influenza vaccine. Each CDR3 protein is one row after TCRdb ran MiXCR on the RT-PCR reads. Among hundreds of thousands of distinct CDR3 sequences listed, more than 11% were seen once. The sample was PBMCs from blood, taken 14 to 15 days before vaccination. The receptor source for this set is a man aged 50 to 59 who received an inactivated influenza vaccine.

This clonotype was recorded at least ten times. The chain links TRBV20-1 to TRBJ1-4; tentative D call: TRBD1 (6 bases). The CDR3 covers 13 residues. The V and J ends lost 6 bases and 6 bases respectively, with 14 bases between them. CDR1 and CDR2 (germline): DFQATT, SNEGSKA (reference sequence). CDR3 loop: CSARQGGDEKLFF. As DNA, the CDR3 is TGCAGTGCCCGACAAGGGGGTGATGAAAAACTGTTTTTT.

This chain joins TRBV15 and TRBJ1-4; no reliable D call. CDR1 and CDR2 from the germline V gene are LNHNV and YYDKDF (reference sequence). The CDR3 has 17 residues. Trimming shortened V by 8 bases and J by 7 bases, and 26 bases separated the two germline ends. Here the CDR3 DNA reads TGTGCCACCGGGTATGAATCACCGGGCCTAGTAGGTGAAAAACTGTTTTTT. As protein: CATGYESPGLVGEKLFF.

The chain has TRBV6-2 or TRBV6-3 and TRBJ2-3; D unresolved. CDR3 length equals 12 residues. Per germline, CDR1 MNHEY and CDR2 SVGEGT. With 5 bases removed from V and 7 bases from J, the gap between germline ends came to 10 bases. Here the CDR3 reads CASSPTWNTQYF. CDR3 DNA: TGTGCCAGCAGTCCGACTTGGAATACGCAGTATTTT.

This clonotype was seen more than once but under ten times. The chain links TRBV7-2 to TRBJ2-3; D tentatively fits TRBD1 or TRBD2 (6 bases each). The V end lost 0 bases, the J end lost 0 bases, and 10 bases lay between the germline ends. This CDR3 is 16 amino acids long. The germline V gene encodes CDR1 SGHTA and CDR2 FQGNSA. CDR3 region: CASSLAGGLSTDTQYF. The CDR3 DNA sequence: TGTGCCAGCAGCTTAGCGGGGGGCCTTAGCACAGATACGCAGTATTTT.

A single count supports this clonotype. A clone one base away is much larger, so this may be a read error. V gene TRBV12-3 or TRBV12-4 combines with J gene TRBJ2-4; either TRBD1 or TRBD2 may supply D (5 bases each). This CDR3 comprises 15 residues. CDR3 nucleotides: TGTGCCAGCAGTTTAATGGGACGGGCCAAAAACACTCAGTACTTC. Residues: CASSLMGRAKNTQYF.

The chain has TRBV20-1 and TRBJ2-5, with TRBD1 as a possible D gene (6 bases). Germline CDR1 and CDR2: DFQATT and SNEGSKA (reference sequence). The germline V and J ends were trimmed by 2 bases and 4 bases, with 14 bases remaining between them. This CDR3 comprises 14 residues. CDR3 DNA sequence: TGCAGTGCTAGACAGGGGTCTGAGGGAGAGACCCAGTACTTC. Amino acid sequence: CSARQGSEGETQYF.

A note on this clonotype: A much larger clone is a single base away; this may be a read error. V and J are TRBV4-3 and TRBJ2-7; no clear D. From germline, CDR1 is LGHNA and CDR2 YSLEER. This CDR3 comprises 16 residues. The CDR3: CASSKDIQDQLREQYF. In nucleotides, the CDR3 is TGCGCCAGCAGCAAAGATATACAAGACCAATTACGCGAGCAGTACTTC.

This clonotype was observed a handful of times. This chain uses TRBV11-2 with TRBJ2-7; 7 bases agree with TRBD1. This CDR3 contains 15 residues. Trimming at V came to 4 bases and at J to 0 bases, leaving 6 bases not matched to a gene. The germline V gene encodes CDR1 SGHAT and CDR2 FQNNGV. CDR3 in DNA: TGTGCCAGCAGCTCCAATCGGGACAGCTCCTACGAGCAGTACTTC. Translation gives CASSSNRDSSYEQYF.

This clonotype was counted a few times. The rearrangement uses TRBV28 and TRBJ2-1, with D uncertain. The CDR3 totals 16 residues. Trimming pared 5 bases from V and 0 bases from J, leaving 14 bases between. Germline V CDR1 and CDR2: MDHEN, SYDVKM. CDR3: CASSRWLLSSYNEQFF. Written as DNA, the CDR3 is TGTGCCAGCAGTAGATGGTTACTGAGCTCCTACAATGAGCAGTTCTTC.

The rearrangement joins TRBV10-3 to TRBJ2-7; a weak D match, TRBD1 (6 bases). Deletions cut 2 bases from V and 4 bases from J, with 15 bases between. This CDR3 has 15 residues. CDR1 is ENHRY and CDR2 is SYGVKD in the germline V gene. CDR3 protein: CAISEPVQGRYEQYF. The CDR3 bases are TGTGCCATCAGTGAGCCGGTACAGGGTAGGTACGAGCAGTACTTC.

The chain joins TRBV6-5 to TRBJ1-1; a weak D match, TRBD1 (6 bases). Germline loops: CDR1 MNHEY, CDR2 SVGAGI. CDR3 length equals 14 residues. V lost 2 bases and J 1 base, leaving 8 bases between the germline ends. Here the CDR3 DNA reads TGTGCCAGCAGTTACCGGACAGCGAACACTGAAGCTTTCTTT. As protein: CASSYRTANTEAFF.

The V call is TRBV27, the J call TRBJ2-7, with D perhaps TRBD1 (6 bases). V was shortened by 0 bases and J by 4 bases, with 13 bases between the two germline ends. This CDR3 contains 15 residues. Germline CDR1 MNHEY, CDR2 SMNVEV (reference sequence). The DNA of the CDR3 is TGTGCCAGCAGTTTATCGTTGGGGGCCAAATACGAGCAGTACTTC. Protein sequence: CASSLSLGAKYEQYF.

This clonotype was counted ten times or more. The genes are TRBV19 and TRBJ2-5; D remains unclear. CDR1 and CDR2 from the germline V gene are LNHDA and SQIVND (reference sequence). The CDR3 consists of 15 residues. Between the trimmed V and J ends, which lost 4 bases and 4 bases, there was a span of 16 bases. The CDR3 DNA is TGTGCCAGTAGTAATCCCCGAAGCAGAATAGAGACCCAGTACTTC. Translating gives CASSNPRSRIETQYF.

This clonotype was counted between two and nine times. V usage is TRBV7-9 and J usage is TRBJ2-7; the match to TRBD2 covers 7 bases. V shed 5 bases and J 0 bases; nucleotides not matched to a gene: 4. Per the germline V gene, CDR1 is SEHNR and CDR2 is FQNEAQ (reference sequence). The CDR3 sequence is 14 residues long. The CDR3 sequence is CASSPPGGSYEQYF. As DNA, the CDR3 is TGTGCCAGCAGCCCCCCGGGGGGCTCCTACGAGCAGTACTTC.

This clonotype has more than one count but fewer than ten. The gene calls are TRBV4-3 and TRBJ2-1; a weak D match, TRBD2 (6 bases). With 0 bases removed from V and 2 bases from J, the gap between germline ends came to 14 bases. Germline CDR1 is LGHNA and CDR2 is YSLEER. The CDR3 consists of 17 residues. In DNA form, the CDR3 reads TGCGCCAGCAGCCAAGATCGGGGTTCTAGCGCCTACAATGAGCAGTTCTTC. It specifies CASSQDRGSSAYNEQFF.

J is TRBJ2-5 and V is TRBV5-1, with TRBD1 identical over 11 bases. CDR1 and CDR2 (germline): SGHRS, YFSETQ. The CDR3 consists of 16 residues. V gave up 5 bases and J gave up 5 bases; unmatched junction bases: 11. The CDR3 DNA reads as TGCGCCAGCAGGGGCCTATTAGGACAGGGGGCTGAGACCCAGTACTTC. Encoded protein: CASRGLLGQGAETQYF.

This clonotype has more than one count but fewer than ten. The V gene is TRBV2, the J gene TRBJ2-3; 7 bases align to TRBD2. Germline V gives CDR1 SNHLY, CDR2 FYNNEI. The CDR3 has 14 amino acids. V gave up 10 bases and J gave up 0 bases; unmatched junction bases: 7. CDR3 DNA sequence: TGTGCCACCCGCCCGGGGGGAAGCACAGATACGCAGTATTTT. Its translation: CATRPGGSTDTQYF. The full variable domain, rest sourced from reference TRBV2 and TRBJ2-3, is EPEVTQTPSHQVTQMGQEVILRCVPISNHLYFYWYRQILGQKVEFLVSFYNNEISEKSEIFDDQFSVERPDGSNFTLKIRSTKLEDSAMYFCATRPGGSTDTQYFGPGTRLTVL.

This clonotype has a count of ten or more. The rearrangement uses TRBV28 and TRBJ2-5; unclear D gene. Germline V gives CDR1 MDHEN, CDR2 SYDVKM. The CDR3 covers 10 residues. Trimming cost V 6 bases and J 1 base, with 0 bases left between them. In DNA, the CDR3 is TGTGCCAGCAGCCAAGAGACCCAGTACTTC. This gives the protein CASSQETQYF.